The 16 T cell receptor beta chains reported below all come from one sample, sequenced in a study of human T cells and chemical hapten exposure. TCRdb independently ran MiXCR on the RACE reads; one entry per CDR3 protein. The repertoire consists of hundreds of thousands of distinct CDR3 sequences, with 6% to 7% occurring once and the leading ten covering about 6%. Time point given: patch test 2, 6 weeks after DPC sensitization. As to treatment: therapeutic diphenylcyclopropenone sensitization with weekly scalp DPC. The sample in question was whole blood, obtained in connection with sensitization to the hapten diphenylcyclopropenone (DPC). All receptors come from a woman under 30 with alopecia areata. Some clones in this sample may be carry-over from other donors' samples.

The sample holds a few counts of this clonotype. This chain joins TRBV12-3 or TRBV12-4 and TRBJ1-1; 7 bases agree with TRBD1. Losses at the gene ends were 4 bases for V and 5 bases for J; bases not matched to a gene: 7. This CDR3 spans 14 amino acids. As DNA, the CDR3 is TGTGCCAGCAGTTACCGGGACAGTCGAACTGAAGCTTTCTTT. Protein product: CASSYRDSRTEAFF.

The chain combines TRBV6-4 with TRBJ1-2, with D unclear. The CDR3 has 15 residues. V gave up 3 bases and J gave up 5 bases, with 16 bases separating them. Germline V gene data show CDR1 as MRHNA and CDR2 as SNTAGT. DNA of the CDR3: TGTGCCAGCAGTGAAGGCGCAGGAGTCCTTTATGGCTACACCTTC. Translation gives CASSEGAGVLYGYTF.

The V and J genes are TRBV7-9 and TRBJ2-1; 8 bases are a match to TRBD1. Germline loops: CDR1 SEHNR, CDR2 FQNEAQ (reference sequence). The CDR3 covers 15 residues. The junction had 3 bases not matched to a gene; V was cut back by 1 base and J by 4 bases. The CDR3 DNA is TGTGCCAGCAGCTTAGGTCGGGACAGGTACAATGAGCAGTTCTTC. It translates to CASSLGRDRYNEQFF. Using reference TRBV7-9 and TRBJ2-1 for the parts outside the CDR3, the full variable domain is DTGVSQNPRHKITKRGQNVTFRCDPISEHNRLYWYRQTLGQGPEFLTYFQNEAQLEKSRLLSDRFSAERPKGSFSTLEIQRTEQGDSAMYLCASSLGRDRYNEQFFGPGTRLTVL.

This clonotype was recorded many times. CDR3: CSALGRSVGEKLFF. CDR3 in DNA: TGCAGTGCTTTAGGGCGGAGCGTGGGAGAAAAACTGTTTTTT. The V gene is TRBV20-1, the J gene TRBJ1-4, with D unresolved. Trimming removed 5 bases at V and 8 bases at J, with 18 bases between. The CDR3 runs to 14 residues. In germline, CDR1 is DFQATT, CDR2 SNEGSKA (reference sequence).

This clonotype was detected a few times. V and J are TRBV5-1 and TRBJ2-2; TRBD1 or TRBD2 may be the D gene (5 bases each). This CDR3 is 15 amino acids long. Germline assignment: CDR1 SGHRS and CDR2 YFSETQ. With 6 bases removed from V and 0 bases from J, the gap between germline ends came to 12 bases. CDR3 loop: CASIPGGTNTGELFF. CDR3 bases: TGCGCCAGCATCCCTGGGGGTACGAACACCGGGGAGCTGTTTTTT.

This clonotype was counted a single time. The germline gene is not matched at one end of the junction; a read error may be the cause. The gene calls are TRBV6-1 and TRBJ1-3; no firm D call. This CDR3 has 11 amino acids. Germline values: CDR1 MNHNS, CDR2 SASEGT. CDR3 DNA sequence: TGTGCCAGCAGACTCGGGGTCTCGATCTACTTT. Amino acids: CASRLGVSIYF.

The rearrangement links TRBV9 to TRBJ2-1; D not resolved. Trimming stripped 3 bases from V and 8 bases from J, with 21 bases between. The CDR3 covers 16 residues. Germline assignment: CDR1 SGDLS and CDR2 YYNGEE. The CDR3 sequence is CASSARPPDTIYEQFF. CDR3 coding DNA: TGTGCCAGCAGCGCCCGCCCGCCAGATACGATATATGAGCAGTTCTTC.

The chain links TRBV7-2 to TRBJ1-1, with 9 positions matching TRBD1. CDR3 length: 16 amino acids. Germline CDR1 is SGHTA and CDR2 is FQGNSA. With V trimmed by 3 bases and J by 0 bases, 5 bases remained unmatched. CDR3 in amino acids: CASSLTGQGLNTEAFF. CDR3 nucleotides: TGTGCCAGCAGCTTGACGGGACAGGGACTGAACACTGAAGCTTTCTTT.

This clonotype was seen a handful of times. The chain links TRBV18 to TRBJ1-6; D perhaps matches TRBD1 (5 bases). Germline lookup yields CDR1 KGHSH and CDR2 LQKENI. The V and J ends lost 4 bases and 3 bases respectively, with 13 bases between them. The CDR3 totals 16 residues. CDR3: CASSRGTEVYNSPLHF. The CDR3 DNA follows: TGTGCCAGCTCACGGGGGACGGAAGTCTATAATTCACCCCTCCACTTT.

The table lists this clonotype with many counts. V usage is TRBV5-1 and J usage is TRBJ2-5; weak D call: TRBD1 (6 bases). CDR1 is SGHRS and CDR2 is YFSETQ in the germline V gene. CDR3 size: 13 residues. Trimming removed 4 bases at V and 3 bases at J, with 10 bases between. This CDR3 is CASSPGAKETQYF. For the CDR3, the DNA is TGCGCCAGCAGCCCAGGGGCAAAAGAGACCCAGTACTTC.

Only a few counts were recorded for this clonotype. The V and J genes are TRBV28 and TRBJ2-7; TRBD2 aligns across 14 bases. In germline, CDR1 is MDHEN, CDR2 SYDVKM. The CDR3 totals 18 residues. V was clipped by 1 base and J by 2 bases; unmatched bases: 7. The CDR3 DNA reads TGTGCCAGCAGTTTATTCCGGGAGGGACTAGCGGGGGCCTACGAGCAGTACTTC. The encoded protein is CASSLFREGLAGAYEQYF.

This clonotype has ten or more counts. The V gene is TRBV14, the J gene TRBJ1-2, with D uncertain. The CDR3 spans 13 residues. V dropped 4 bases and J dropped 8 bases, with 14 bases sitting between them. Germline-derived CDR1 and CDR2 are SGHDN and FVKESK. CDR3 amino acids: CASSPRHLGGYTF. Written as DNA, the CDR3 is TGTGCCAGCAGCCCGAGACACCTTGGAGGCTACACCTTC.

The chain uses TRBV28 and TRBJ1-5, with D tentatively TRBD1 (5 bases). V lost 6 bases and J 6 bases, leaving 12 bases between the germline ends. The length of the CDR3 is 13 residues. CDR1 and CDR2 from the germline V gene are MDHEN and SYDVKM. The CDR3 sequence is CASRQPGSQPQHF. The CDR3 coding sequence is TGTGCCAGCAGGCAACCAGGGTCTCAGCCCCAGCATTTT.

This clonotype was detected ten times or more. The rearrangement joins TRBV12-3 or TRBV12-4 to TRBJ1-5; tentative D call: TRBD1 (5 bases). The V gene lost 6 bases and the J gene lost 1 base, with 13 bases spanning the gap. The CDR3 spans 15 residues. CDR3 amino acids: CASRTRDGSNQPQHF. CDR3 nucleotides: TGTGCCAGCAGAACCCGGGACGGGAGCAATCAGCCCCAGCATTTT.

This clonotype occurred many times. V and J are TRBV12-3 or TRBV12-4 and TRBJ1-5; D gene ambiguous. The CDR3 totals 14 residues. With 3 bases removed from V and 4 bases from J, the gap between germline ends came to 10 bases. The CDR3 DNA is TGTGCCAGCAGTTTGTTCGGCAATAATCAGCCCCAGCATTTT. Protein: CASSLFGNNQPQHF.

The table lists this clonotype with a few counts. This chain's CDR3 is CASSFSGGASSPLHF. CDR3 bases: TGTGCCAGCAGCTTCTCAGGGGGCGCGAGTTCACCCCTCCACTTT. The rearrangement joins TRBV7-2 to TRBJ1-6, with TRBD1 matching 8 bases. Germline CDR1 is SGHTA and CDR2 is FQGNSA. Trimming removed 3 bases from V and 9 bases from J; junction bases left unmatched: 7. The CDR3 has 15 amino acids.